The sequence of this T cell receptor beta chain was determined in a study of cytomegalovirus exposure and HLA in healthy donors. Regarding the study as a whole: After further analysis at a later stage, 15,000 to 20,000 TCR beta sequences were associated with HLA alleles at 0.05 false discovery rate. Apart from CMV serostatus, no immune exposure information was available.

The CDR3 is made up of 18 amino acids. A multiplex PCR was run with 60 Vbeta primers and 13 Jbeta primers. The assay was immunoSEQ multiplex PCR, and TCRdb's table has in-frame clones only and misses some. Found here are 100,000 to 150,000 clones, around 84% of them singletons; the top ten hold about 6%. To note about this clone: As yet, its antigen is unknown.

The V call is TRBV21-1, the J call TRBJ1-1; the table's D gene call, TRBD1, was not cross checked with the DNA. TRBV21-1 is a documented pseudogene. This receptor was obtained from a woman in her thirties or forties in good health and CMV-seronegative. Source material: PBMCs. CDR3 bases: TGTGCCAGCAGCAGTATGGCCGGGACAGGGGTTATAGGCACTGAAGCTTTCTTT. Translating it yields CASSSMAGTGVIGTEAFF.